This T cell receptor beta chain was documented in a study of T cell repertoires in cytomegalovirus infection. On the study more broadly: In the study, CMV epitopes included recently identified HLA-C-restricted and well-studied HLA-B-restricted ones. Carrying CMV and the relevant HLA type showed in public TCR beta signatures. Study-wide findings and caveats: HLA-C-restricted CMV clonotypes gave the most frequent clonotype in two of eight donors.

In TCRdb, the reads were re-called with MiXCR into one record per CDR3 protein. Altogether around 430,000 distinct CDR3 sequences are present, about 42% being singletons, with the ten largest covering around two fifths. With regard to this clonotype: Its antigen is undetermined.

The CDR3 is 13 residues long. Trimming removed 5 bases from V and 6 bases from J, with 12 bases in between. CDR1 and CDR2 (germline): SGHAT, FQNNGV. Sequenced here: cultured PBMCs, sampled from culture after CMV antigen stimulation. The receptor was derived from a human donor in good health (CMV status not recorded). Some clones in this sample may be carry-over from other donors' samples. This chain connects TRBV11-2 to TRBJ2-3; TRBD2 might be the D (6 bases). The CDR3 DNA is TGTGCCAGCAGCCCCGTGGAGGGCGATACGCAGTATTTT. Its translation is CASSPVEGDTQYF.